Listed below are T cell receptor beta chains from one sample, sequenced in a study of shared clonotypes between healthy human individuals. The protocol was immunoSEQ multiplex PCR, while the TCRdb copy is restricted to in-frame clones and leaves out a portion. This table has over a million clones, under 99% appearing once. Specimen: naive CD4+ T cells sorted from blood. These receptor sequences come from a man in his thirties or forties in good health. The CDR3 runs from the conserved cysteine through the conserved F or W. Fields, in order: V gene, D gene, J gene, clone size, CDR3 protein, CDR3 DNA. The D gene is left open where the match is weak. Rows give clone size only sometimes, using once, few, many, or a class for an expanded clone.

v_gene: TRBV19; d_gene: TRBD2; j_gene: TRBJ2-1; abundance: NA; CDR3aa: CASRGSGVPNEQFF; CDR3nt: TGTGCCAGTAGGGGGAGCGGGGTCCCCAATGAGCAGTTCTTC
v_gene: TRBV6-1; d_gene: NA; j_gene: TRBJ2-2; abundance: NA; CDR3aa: CASSEAYTGELFF; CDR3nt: TGTGCCAGCAGTGAAGCTTATACCGGGGAGCTGTTTTTT
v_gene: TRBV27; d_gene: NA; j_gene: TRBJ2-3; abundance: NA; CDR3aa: CASSFQGPDTQYF; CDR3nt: TGTGCCAGCAGTTTTCAGGGGCCAGATACGCAGTATTTT
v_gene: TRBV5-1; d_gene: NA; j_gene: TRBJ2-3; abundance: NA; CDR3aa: CASSLGQGGPDTQYF; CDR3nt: TGCGCCAGCAGCCTAGGGCAGGGTGGGCCAGATACGCAGTATTTT
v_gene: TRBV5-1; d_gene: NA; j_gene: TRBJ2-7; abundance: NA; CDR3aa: CASSLGPMTGPYEQYF; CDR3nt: TGCGCCAGCAGCTTGGGTCCAATGACAGGTCCCTACGAGCAGTACTTC
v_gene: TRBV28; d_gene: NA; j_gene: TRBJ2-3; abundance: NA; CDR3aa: CASSLQGTDTQYF; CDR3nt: TGTGCCAGCAGTTTACAGGGGACAGATACGCAGTATTTT
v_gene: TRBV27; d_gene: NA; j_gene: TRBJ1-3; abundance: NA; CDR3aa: CASSLSTKGNTIYF; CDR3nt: TGTGCCAGCAGTTTATCCACCAAGGGAAACACCATATATTTT
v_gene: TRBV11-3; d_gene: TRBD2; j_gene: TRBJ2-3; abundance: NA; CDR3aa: CATWGSRLAGTDTQYF; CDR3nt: TGTGCCACCTGGGGATCTAGACTAGCCGGCACAGATACGCAGTATTTT
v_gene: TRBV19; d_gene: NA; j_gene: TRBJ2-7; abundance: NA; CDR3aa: CASRPTPEGPYEQYF; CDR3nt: TGTGCCAGTAGACCCACACCCGAAGGGCCCTACGAGCAGTACTTC
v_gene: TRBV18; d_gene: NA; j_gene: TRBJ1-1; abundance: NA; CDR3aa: CASSPRGPNTEAFF; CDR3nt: TGTGCCAGCTCACCAAGGGGACCGAACACTGAAGCTTTCTTT
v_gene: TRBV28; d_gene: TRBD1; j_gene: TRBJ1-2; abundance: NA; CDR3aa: CASSDATGQGNYGYTF; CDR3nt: TGTGCCAGCAGTGACGCCACGGGACAGGGAAACTATGGCTACACCTTC
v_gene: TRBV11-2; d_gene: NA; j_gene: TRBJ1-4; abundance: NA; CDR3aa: CASSLVTGRGEKLFF; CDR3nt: TGTGCCAGCAGCTTAGTAACAGGGCGGGGGGAAAAACTGTTTTTT
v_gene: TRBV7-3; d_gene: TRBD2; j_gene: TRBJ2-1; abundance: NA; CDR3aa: CASSQPGLAYNEQFF; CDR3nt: TGTGCCAGCAGCCAACCGGGACTAGCTTACAATGAGCAGTTCTTC
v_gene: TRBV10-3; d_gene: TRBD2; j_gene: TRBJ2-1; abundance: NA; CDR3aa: CAISELAGYEQFF; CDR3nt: TGTGCCATCAGTGAACTAGCGGGGTATGAGCAGTTCTTC
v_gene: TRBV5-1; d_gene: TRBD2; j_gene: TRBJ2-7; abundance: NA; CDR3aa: CATALAGGPYEQYF; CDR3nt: TGCGCTACAGCCCTAGCGGGAGGTCCGTACGAGCAGTACTTC
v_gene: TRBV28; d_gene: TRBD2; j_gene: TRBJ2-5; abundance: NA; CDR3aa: CASSLLGLAAQYRQETQYF; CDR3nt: TGTGCCAGCAGTTTATTGGGACTAGCGGCCCAATATCGACAAGAGACCCAGTACTTC
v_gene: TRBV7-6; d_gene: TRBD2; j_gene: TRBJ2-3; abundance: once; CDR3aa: CASSLGAGGITDTQYF; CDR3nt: TGTGCCAGCAGCTTAGGAGCGGGAGGAATCACAGATACGCAGTATTTT
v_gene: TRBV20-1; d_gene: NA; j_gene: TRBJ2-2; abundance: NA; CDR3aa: CSAMGGELFF; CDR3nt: TGCAGTGCTATGGGCGGGGAGCTGTTTTTT
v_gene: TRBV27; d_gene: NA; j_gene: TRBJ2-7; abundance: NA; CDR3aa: CASREAPVREQYF; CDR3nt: TGTGCCAGCAGGGAGGCTCCAGTCCGCGAGCAGTACTTC
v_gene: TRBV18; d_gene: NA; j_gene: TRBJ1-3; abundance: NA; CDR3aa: CASSPPPGGNTIYF; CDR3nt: TGTGCCAGCTCACCACCCCCCGGAGGAAACACCATATATTTT
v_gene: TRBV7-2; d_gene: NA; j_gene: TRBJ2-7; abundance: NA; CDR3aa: CASTSGVYEQYF; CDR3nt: TGTGCCAGCACCTCCGGCGTTTACGAGCAGTACTTC